The clone carrying this T cell receptor beta chain has a single count. V gave up 3 bases and J gave up 5 bases; unmatched junction bases: 7. There are 15 residues in the CDR3. Per germline, CDR1 KGHSH and CDR2 LQKENI. The data derive from a study of cytomegalovirus exposure and HLA in healthy donors. The PCR was carried out with 60 Vbeta primers and 13 Jbeta primers. Generated by immunoSEQ multiplex PCR, the TCRdb table keeps only in-frame clones and is missing some. The table includes roughly 160,000 clones, just under 80% detected once. The sequence was collected from a woman aged 45-60 years in good health and CMV-seropositive. Material for sequencing was PBMCs. This chain links TRBV18 with TRBJ2-5; 9 bases are a match to TRBD1. CDR3 DNA: TGTGCCAGCTCACCCGGGACAGGGACGTGGGAGACCCAGTACTTC. This codes for CASSPGTGTWETQYF.